This TCR beta chain was sequenced for a study of T-cell reconstitution after alpha-beta-depleted transplantation in children. As it was prepared, the TCRbeta library received unique molecular identifiers. TCRdb ran MiXCR on the PCR reads and lists one entry per CDR3 protein. The data contain 450,000 to 500,000 distinct CDR3 sequences, 12% of them singletons. The CDR3 runs to 16 residues. V dropped 5 bases and J dropped 0 bases, with 14 bases sitting between them. The table lists this clonotype with many counts. The input for sequencing was PBMCs from the stem cell graft donor, taken from the stem cell graft. The origin of this receptor is a human donor who donated a stem cell graft to a child with combined immunodeficiency. V gene TRBV12-3 or TRBV12-4 combines with J gene TRBJ2-1; D is unclear. The CDR3 loop is CASSLSPASSYNEQFF. In DNA form, the CDR3 reads TGTGCCAGCAGTCTAAGTCCCGCGAGCTCCTACAATGAGCAGTTCTTC.